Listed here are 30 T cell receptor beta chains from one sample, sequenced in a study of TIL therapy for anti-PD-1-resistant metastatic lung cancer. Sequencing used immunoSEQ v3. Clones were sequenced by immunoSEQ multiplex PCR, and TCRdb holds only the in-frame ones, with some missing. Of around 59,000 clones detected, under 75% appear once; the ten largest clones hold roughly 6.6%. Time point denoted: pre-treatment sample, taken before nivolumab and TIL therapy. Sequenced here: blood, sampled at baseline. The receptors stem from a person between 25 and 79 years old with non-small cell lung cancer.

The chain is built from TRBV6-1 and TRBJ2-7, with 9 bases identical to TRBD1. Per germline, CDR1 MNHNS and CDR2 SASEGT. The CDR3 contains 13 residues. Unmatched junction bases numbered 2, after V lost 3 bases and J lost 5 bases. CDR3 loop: CASSEGQGNEQYF. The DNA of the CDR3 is TGTGCCAGCAGTGAGGGACAGGGCAACGAGCAGTACTTC.

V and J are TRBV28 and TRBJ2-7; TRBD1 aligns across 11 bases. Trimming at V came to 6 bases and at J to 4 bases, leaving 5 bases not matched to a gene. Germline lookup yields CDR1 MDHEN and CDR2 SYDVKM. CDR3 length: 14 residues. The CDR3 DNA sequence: TGTGCCAGCAGACGGACAGGGGGCGTATACGAGCAGTACTTC. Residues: CASRRTGGVYEQYF.

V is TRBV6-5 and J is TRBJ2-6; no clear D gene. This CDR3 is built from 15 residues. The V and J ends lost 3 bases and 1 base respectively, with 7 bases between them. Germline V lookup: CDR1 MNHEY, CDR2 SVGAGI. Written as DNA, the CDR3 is TGTGCCAGCAGTTATGGGCTTTCTGGGGCCAACGTCCTGACTTTC. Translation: CASSYGLSGANVLTF.

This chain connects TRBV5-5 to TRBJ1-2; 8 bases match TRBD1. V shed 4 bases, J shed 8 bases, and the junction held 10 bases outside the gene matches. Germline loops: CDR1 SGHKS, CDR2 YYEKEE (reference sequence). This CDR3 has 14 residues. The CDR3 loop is CASSQTGVREGYTF. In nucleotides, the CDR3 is TGTGCCAGCAGCCAGACAGGGGTGAGGGAAGGCTACACCTTC.

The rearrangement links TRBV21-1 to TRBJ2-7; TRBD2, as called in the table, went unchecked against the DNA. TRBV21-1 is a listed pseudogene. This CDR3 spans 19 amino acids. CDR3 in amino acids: CASSTFAGQRDYPLDEQYF. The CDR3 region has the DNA TGTGCCAGCAGCACCTTCGCAGGACAGCGGGACTACCCCCTGGACGAGCAGTACTTC.

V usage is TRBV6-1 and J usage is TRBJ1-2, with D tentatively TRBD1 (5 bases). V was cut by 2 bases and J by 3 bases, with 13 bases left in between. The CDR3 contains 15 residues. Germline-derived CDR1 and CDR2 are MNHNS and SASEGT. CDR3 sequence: CASSELWGTHYGYTF. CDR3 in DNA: TGTGCCAGCAGTGAATTATGGGGGACCCACTATGGCTACACCTTC.

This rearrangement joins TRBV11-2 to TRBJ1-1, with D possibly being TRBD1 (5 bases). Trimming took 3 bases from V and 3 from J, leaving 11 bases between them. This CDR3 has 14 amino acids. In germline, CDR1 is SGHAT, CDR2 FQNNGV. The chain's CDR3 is CASSLQGMDTEAFF. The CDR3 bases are TGTGCCAGCAGCTTGCAGGGTATGGACACTGAAGCTTTCTTT.

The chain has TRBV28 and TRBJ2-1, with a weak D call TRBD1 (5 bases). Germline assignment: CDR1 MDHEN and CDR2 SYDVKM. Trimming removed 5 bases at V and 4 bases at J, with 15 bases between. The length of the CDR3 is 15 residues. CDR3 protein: CASSPPSQGYNEQFF. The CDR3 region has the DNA TGTGCCAGCAGTCCCCCCAGCCAGGGATACAATGAGCAGTTCTTC.

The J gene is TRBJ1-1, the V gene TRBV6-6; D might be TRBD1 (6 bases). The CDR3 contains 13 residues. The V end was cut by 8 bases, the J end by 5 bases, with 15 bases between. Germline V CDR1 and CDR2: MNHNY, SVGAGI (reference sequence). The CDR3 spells CASSTGGRTEAFF. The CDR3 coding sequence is TGTGCCAGCTCCACTGGGGGGCGGACTGAAGCTTTCTTT.

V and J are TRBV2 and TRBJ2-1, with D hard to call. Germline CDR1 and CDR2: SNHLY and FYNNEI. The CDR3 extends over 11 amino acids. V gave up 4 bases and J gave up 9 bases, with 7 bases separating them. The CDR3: CASSVGGEQFF. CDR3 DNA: TGTGCCAGCAGTGTAGGCGGTGAGCAGTTCTTC.

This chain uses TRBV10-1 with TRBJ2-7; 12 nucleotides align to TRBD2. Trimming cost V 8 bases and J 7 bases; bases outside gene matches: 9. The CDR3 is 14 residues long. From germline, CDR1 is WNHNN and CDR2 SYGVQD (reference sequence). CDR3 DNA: TGCGCCAGCGGCCGACTAGCGGGAGCGGGGGAGCAGTACTTC. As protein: CASGRLAGAGEQYF.

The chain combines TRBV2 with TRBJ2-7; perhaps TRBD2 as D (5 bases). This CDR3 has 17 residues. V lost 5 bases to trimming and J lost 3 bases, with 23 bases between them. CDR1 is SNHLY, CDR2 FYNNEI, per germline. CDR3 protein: CASSPRRSGSFFYEQYF. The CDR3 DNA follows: TGTGCCAGCAGTCCCCGTCGATCGGGGTCATTCTTCTACGAGCAGTACTTC.

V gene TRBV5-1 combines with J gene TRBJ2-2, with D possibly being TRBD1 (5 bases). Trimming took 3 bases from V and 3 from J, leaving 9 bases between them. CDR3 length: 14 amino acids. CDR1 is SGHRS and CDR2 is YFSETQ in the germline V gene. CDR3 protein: CASSSLQDTGELFF. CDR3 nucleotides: TGCGCCAGCAGCTCCTTACAGGACACCGGGGAGCTGTTTTTT.

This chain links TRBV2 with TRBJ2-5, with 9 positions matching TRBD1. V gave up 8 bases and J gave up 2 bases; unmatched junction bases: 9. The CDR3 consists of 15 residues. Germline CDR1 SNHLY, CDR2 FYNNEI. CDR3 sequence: CASGGQGFAQETQYF. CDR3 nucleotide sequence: TGTGCCAGCGGAGGACAGGGGTTCGCTCAAGAGACCCAGTACTTC.

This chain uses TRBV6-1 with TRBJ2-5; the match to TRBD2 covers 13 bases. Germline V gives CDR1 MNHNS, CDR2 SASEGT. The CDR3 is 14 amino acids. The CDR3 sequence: CAITWTSGSKTQYF. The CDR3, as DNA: TGTGCAATCACCTGGACTAGCGGGAGCAAGACCCAGTACTTC.

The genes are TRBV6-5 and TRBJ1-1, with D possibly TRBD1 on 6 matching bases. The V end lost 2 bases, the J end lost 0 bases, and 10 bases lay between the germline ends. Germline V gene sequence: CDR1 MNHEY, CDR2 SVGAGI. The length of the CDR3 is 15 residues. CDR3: CASSYGAGVNTEAFF. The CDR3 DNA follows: TGTGCCAGCAGTTACGGGGCAGGGGTGAACACTGAAGCTTTCTTT.

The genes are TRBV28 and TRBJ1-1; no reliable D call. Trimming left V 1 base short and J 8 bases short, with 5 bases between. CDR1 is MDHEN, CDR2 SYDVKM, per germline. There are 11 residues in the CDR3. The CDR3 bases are TGTGCCAGCAGTTTATACAGCGAAGCTTTCTTT. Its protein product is CASSLYSEAFF.

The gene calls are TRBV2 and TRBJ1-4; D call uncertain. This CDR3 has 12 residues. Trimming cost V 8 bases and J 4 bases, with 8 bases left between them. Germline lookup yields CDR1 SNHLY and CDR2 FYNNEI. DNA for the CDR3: TGTGCCAGCCGGAGTGATAATGAAAAACTGTTTTTT. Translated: CASRSDNEKLFF.

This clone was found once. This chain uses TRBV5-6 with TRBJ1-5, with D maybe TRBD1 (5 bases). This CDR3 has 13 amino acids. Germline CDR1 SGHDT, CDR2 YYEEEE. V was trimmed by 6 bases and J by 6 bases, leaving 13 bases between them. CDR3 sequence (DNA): TGTGCCAGCACCCAGGGCGGCGGTCAGCCCCAGCATTTT. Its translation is CASTQGGGQPQHF.

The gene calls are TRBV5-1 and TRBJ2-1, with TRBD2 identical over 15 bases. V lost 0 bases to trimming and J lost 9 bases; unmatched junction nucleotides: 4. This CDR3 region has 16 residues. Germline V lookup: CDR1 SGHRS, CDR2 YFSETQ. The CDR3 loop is CASSLGTSGGAGEQFF. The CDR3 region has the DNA TGCGCCAGCAGCTTGGGGACTAGCGGGGGGGCCGGTGAGCAGTTCTTC.

CDR3 bases: TGCGCCAGCAGCCAGGACGTCTCTGGAAACACCATATATTTT. It translates to CASSQDVSGNTIYF. The gene calls are TRBV5-1 and TRBJ1-3; no clear D. This CDR3 region has 14 residues. With 4 bases removed from V and 0 bases from J, the gap between germline ends came to 8 bases. CDR1 and CDR2 from the germline V gene are SGHRS and YFSETQ.

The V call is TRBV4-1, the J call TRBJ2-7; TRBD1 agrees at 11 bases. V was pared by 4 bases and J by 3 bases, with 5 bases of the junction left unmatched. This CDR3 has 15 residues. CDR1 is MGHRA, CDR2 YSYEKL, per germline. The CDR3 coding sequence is TGCGCCAGCAGCCGAGCCGGGACAGGGGGCTACGAGCAGTACTTC. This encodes CASSRAGTGGYEQYF.

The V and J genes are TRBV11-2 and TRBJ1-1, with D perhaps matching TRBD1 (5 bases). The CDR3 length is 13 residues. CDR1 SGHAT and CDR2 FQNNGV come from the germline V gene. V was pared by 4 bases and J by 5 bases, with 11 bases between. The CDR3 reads CASSSDGGTEAFF. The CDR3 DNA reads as TGTGCCAGCAGCTCGGACGGGGGGACTGAAGCTTTCTTT.

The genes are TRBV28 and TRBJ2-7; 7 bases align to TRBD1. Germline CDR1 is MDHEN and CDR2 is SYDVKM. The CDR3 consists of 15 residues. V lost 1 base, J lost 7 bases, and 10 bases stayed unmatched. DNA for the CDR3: TGTGCCAGCAGTTTATCCCGGACAGGCTCTAGGGAGCAGTACTTC. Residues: CASSLSRTGSREQYF.

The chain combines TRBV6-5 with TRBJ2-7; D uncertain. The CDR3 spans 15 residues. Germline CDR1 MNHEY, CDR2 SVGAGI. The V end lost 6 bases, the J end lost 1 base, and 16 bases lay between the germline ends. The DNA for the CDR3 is TGTGCCAGCAGCTCCGACCCAGCCGGATCCTACGAGCAGTACTTC. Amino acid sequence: CASSSDPAGSYEQYF.

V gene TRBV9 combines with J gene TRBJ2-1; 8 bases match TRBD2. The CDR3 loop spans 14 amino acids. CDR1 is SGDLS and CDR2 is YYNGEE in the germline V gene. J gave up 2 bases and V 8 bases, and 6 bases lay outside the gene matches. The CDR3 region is CASSAGGTYNEQFF. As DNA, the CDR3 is TGTGCCAGTTCGGCGGGGGGCACCTACAATGAGCAGTTCTTC.

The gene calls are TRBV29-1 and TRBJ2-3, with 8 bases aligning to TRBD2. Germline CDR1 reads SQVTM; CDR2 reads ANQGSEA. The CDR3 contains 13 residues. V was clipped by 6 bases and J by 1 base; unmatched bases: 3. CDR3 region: CSVETSGTDTQYF. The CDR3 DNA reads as TGCAGCGTGGAGACTAGCGGCACAGATACGCAGTATTTT.

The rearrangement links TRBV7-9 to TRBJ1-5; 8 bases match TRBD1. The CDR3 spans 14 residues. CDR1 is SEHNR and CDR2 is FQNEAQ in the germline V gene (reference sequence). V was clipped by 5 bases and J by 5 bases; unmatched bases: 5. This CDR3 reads CASSEQGVDQPQHF. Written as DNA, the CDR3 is TGTGCCAGCAGCGAACAGGGGGTGGATCAGCCCCAGCATTTT.

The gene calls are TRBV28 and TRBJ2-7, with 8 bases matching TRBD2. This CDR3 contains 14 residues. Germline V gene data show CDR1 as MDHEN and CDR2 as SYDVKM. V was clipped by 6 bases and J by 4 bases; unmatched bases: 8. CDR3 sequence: CASRPGGAVYEQYF. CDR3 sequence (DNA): TGTGCCAGCAGACCGGGGGGGGCGGTGTACGAGCAGTACTTC.

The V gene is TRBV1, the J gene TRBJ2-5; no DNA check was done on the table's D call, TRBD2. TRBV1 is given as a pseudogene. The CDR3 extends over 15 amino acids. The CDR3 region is CTSSQSSGVKETQYF. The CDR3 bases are TGCACCAGCAGCCAGTCTAGCGGGGTCAAAGAGACCCAGTACTTC.